This T cell receptor beta chain was recorded in a study of neurological immune-mediated disorders. Study observations and caveats: No clinical or MRI feature was associated with the multiple sclerosis repertoire cluster.

The CDR3 runs 16 residues. CDR1 and CDR2 from the germline V gene are WNHNN and SYGVQD (reference sequence). V was shortened by 0 bases and J by 3 bases, with 15 bases between the two germline ends. The unsorted libraries originated from 2 million PBMCs kept at -80 C. Each TCR transcript was tagged with a 10-nucleotide random UMI during 5'RACE. Each CDR3 protein is one row after TCRdb ran MiXCR on the 5' RACE reads. Of 120,000 or so distinct CDR3 sequences listed, more than 2.5% are singletons. This clonotype has at least ten counts. The antigen remains unidentified. The chain uses TRBV10-1 and TRBJ2-7; D uncertain. The material sequenced was PBMCs. This clonotype originated in a woman in her 30s with multiple sclerosis. The chain's CDR3 is CASSESRPGGIYEQYF. Written as DNA, the CDR3 is TGCGCCAGCAGTGAGTCGAGGCCGGGTGGAATCTACGAGCAGTACTTC.